This TCR beta chain is drawn from a study of brain T cells in children with intractable seizures. Worth noting for this clone: The antigen is undetermined.

Broader study findings: Patients' HCMV serostatus was unknown; virus specificity rests on CDR3 similarity alone. Absence of clones before surgery may stem from lower sequencing depth.

Sequencing used immunoSEQ multiplex PCR; TCRdb keeps in-frame clones, though not all of them. Of about 340,000 clones detected, roughly 93% appear once; the ten largest clones hold around 6%. Trimming stripped 6 bases from V and 0 bases from J, with 4 bases between. Germline V CDR1 and CDR2: KGHDR, SFDVKD. The CDR3 is made up of 13 amino acids. Time point indicated: blood from clinic visit 5 months post-surgery; TSC patient then seizure free. Sequencing was limited to surgery cases with top T cell transcript signatures in brain tissue. The source is a boy younger than two with tuberous sclerosis and intractable seizures. Sequencing was performed on peripheral blood, taken 4 to 5 months after surgery. This rearrangement joins TRBV24-1 to TRBJ1-4, with D unclear. DNA of the CDR3: TGTGCCACCAGTTTATCAACTAATGAAAAACTGTTTTTT. It translates to CATSLSTNEKLFF.